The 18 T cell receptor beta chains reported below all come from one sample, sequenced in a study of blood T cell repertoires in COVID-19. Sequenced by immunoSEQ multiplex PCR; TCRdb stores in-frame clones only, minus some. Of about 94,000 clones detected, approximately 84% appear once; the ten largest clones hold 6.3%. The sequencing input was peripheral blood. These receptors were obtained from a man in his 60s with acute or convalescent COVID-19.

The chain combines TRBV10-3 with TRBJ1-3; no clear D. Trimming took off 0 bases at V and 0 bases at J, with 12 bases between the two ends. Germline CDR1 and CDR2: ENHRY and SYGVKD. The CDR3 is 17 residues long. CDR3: CAISESSGLFSGNTIYF. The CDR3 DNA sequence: TGTGCCATCAGTGAGTCGAGCGGGCTCTTCTCTGGAAACACCATATATTTT.

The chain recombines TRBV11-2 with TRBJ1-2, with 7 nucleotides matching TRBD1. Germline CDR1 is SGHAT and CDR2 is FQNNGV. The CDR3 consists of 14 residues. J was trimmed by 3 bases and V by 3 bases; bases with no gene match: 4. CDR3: CASSLTGRDYGYTF. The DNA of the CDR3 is TGTGCCAGCAGCTTGACAGGGCGAGACTATGGCTACACCTTC.

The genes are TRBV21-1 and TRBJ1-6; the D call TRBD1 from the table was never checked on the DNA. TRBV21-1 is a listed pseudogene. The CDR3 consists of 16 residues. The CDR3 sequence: CASSSYRDRDNSPLHF. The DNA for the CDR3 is TGTGCCAGCAGCAGCTACCGGGACAGGGATAATTCACCCCTCCACTTT.

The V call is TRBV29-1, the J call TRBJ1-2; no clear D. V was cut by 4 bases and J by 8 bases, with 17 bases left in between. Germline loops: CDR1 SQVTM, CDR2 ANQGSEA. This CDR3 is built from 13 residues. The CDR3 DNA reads TGCAGCGTTGGAGGGATGGTACTGGAAGGCTACACCTTC. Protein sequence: CSVGGMVLEGYTF.

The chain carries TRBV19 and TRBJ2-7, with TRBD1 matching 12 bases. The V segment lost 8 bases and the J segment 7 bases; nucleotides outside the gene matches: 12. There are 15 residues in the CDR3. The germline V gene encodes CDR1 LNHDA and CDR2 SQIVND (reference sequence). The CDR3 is CASQNRDRGLGEQYF. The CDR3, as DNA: TGTGCCAGTCAGAACCGGGACAGGGGGCTCGGGGAGCAGTACTTC. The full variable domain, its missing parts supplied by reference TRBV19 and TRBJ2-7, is DGGITQSPKYLFRKEGQNVTLSCEQNLNHDAMYWYRQDPGQGLRLIYYSQIVNDFQKGDIAEGYSVSREKKESFPLTVTSAQKNPTAFYLCASQNRDRGLGEQYFGPGTRLTVT.

The CDR3 loop reads CASSVVEGGSPLHF. In DNA form, the CDR3 reads TGTGCCAGCAGCGTAGTGGAGGGAGGGTCACCCCTCCACTTT. This sequence joins TRBV9 and TRBJ1-6; D is ambiguous. The germline V gene has CDR1 SGDLS and CDR2 YYNGEE. CDR3 length equals 14 residues. The V and J ends lost 0 bases and 10 bases respectively, with 11 bases between them.

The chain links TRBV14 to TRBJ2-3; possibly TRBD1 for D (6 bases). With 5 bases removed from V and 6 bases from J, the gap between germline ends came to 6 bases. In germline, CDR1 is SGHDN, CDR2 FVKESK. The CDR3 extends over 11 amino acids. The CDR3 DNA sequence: TGTGCCAGCAGCGGACAGGATACGCAGTATTTT. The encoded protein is CASSGQDTQYF.

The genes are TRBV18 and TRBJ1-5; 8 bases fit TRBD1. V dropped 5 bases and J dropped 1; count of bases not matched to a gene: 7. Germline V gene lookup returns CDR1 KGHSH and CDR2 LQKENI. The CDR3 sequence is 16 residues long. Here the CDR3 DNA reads TGTGCCAGCTCATCTGGACAGGGCCGGAGCAATCAGCCCCAGCATTTT. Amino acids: CASSSGQGRSNQPQHF.

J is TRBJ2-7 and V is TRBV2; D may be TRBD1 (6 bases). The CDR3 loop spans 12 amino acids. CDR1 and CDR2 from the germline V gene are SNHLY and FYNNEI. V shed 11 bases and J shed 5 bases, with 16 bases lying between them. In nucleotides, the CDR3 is TGTGCCGGGCGGACAGATGGGGACGAGCAGTACTTC. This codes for CAGRTDGDEQYF.

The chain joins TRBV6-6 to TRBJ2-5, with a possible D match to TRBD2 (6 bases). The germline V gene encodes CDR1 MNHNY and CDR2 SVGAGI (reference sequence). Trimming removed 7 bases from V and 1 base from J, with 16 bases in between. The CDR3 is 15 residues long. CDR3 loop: CASNQQGLFQETQYF. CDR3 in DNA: TGTGCCAGCAACCAGCAGGGACTCTTCCAAGAGACCCAGTACTTC.

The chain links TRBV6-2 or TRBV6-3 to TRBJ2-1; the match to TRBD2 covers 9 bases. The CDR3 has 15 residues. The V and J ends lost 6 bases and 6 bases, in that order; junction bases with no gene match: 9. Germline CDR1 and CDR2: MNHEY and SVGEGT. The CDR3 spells CASSRLSGGPNEQFF. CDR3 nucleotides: TGTGCCAGCAGCCGCCTGAGCGGGGGGCCCAATGAGCAGTTCTTC.

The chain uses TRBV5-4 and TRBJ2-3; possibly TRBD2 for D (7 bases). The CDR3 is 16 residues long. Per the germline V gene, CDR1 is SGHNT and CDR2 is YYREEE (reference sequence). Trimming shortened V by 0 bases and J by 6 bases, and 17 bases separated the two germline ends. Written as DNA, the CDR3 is TGTGCCAGCAGCTTGGCCAGGGCGGGGGCGGGCGATACGCAGTATTTT. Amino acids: CASSLARAGAGDTQYF.

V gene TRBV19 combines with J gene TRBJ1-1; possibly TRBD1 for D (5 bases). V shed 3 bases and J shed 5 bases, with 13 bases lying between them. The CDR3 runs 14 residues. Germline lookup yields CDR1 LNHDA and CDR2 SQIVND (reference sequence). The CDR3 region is CASSIREGGTEAFF. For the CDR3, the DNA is TGTGCCAGTAGTATCAGGGAAGGAGGGACTGAAGCTTTCTTT. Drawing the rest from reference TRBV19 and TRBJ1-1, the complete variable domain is DGGITQSPKYLFRKEGQNVTLSCEQNLNHDAMYWYRQDPGQGLRLIYYSQIVNDFQKGDIAEGYSVSREKKESFPLTVTSAQKNPTAFYLCASSIREGGTEAFFGQGTRLTVV.

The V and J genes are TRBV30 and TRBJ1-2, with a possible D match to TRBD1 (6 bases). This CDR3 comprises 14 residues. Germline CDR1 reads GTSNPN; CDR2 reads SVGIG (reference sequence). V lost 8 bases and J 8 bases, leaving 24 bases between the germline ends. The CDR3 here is CATGYRAGANGYTF. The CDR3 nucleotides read TGTGCCACGGGCTACAGGGCAGGGGCCAACGGCTACACCTTC.

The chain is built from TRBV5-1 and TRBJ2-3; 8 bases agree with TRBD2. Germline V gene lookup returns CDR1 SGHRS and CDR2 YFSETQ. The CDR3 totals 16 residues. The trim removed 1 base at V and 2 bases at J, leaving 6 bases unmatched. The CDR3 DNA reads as TGCGCCAGCAGCTTGTTGGGCGGGGGGTACACAGATACGCAGTATTTT. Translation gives CASSLLGGGYTDTQYF.

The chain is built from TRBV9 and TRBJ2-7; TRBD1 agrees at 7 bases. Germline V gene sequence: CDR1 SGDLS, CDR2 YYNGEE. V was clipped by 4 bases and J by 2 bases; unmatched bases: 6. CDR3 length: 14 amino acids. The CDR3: CASSTGDTTYEQYF. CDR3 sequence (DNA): TGTGCCAGCAGCACAGGGGACACCACCTACGAGCAGTACTTC.

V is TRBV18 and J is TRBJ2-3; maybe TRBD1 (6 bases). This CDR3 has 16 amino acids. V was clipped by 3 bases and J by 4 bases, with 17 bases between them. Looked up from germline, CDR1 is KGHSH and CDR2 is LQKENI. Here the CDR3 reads CASSPRASGGSDTQYF. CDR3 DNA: TGTGCCAGCTCACCTCGCGCTAGTGGGGGCTCAGATACGCAGTATTTT. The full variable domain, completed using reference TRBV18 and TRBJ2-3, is NAGVMQNPRHLVRRRGQEARLRCSPMKGHSHVYWYRQLPEEGLKFMVYLQKENIIDESGMPKERFSAEFPKEGPSILRIQQVVRGDSAAYFCASSPRASGGSDTQYFGPGTRLTVL.

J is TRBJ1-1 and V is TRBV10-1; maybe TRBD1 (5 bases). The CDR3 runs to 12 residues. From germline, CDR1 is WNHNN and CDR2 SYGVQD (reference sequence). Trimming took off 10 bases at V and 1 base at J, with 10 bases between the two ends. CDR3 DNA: TGCGCCAAGGCGGGGGGGAACACTGAAGCTTTCTTT. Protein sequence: CAKAGGNTEAFF.